The rows below give T cell receptor beta chains drawn from one sample of a study of blood T cells in healthy people across ages. TCRdb ran MiXCR on the 5' RACE reads and lists one entry per CDR3 protein. The table includes around 600,000 distinct CDR3 sequences, around half detected once. Sequenced material: blood. The receptors come from a man older than 75 in good health. CDR3s include the opening cysteine and the closing phenylalanine or tryptophan. Fields, in order: J gene, D gene, V gene, clone size, CDR3 protein, CDR3 DNA. The D gene is left open where the match is weak. Size values are once, few and many counts, or a class for expanded clones, and some rows have none.

j_call: TRBJ2-5; d_call: .; v_call: TRBV7-2; clone_size: .; cdr3_aa: CASSVAGQETQYF; cdr3_nt: TGTGCCAGCAGCGTTGCCGGTCAAGAGACCCAGTACTTC
j_call: TRBJ2-1; d_call: TRBD2; v_call: TRBV7-2; clone_size: once; cdr3_aa: CASSLQVGTKYNEQFF; cdr3_nt: TGTGCCAGCAGCTTACAAGTGGGGACTAAATACAATGAGCAGTTCTTC
j_call: TRBJ2-1; d_call: .; v_call: TRBV28; clone_size: .; cdr3_aa: CASSPHRASIDEQFF; cdr3_nt: TGTGCCAGCAGTCCGCACAGGGCTAGTATCGATGAGCAGTTCTTC
j_call: TRBJ2-5; d_call: .; v_call: TRBV12-3/TRBV12-4; clone_size: few; cdr3_aa: CASSTVQETQYF; cdr3_nt: TGTGCCAGCAGTACGGTACAAGAGACCCAGTACTTC
j_call: TRBJ2-7; d_call: TRBD2; v_call: TRBV20-1; clone_size: .; cdr3_aa: CSARDSLLAEEQYF; cdr3_nt: TGCAGTGCTAGAGATAGCTTGCTAGCGGAGGAGCAGTACTTC
j_call: TRBJ2-1; d_call: TRBD2; v_call: TRBV6-5; clone_size: .; cdr3_aa: CASSFGSGIAGVGEQFF; cdr3_nt: TGTGCCAGCAGTTTCGGATCGGGGATAGCGGGGGTGGGGGAGCAGTTCTTC
j_call: TRBJ2-3; d_call: .; v_call: TRBV5-1; clone_size: .; cdr3_aa: CASSLALLETDTQYF; cdr3_nt: TGCGCCAGCAGCCTGGCCCTACTCGAAACAGATACGCAGTATTTT
j_call: TRBJ2-1; d_call: TRBD2; v_call: TRBV4-3; clone_size: .; cdr3_aa: CASSQAVVLAGSNEQFF; cdr3_nt: TGCGCCAGCAGCCAAGCTGTCGTCCTAGCGGGATCCAATGAGCAGTTCTTC
j_call: TRBJ1-6; d_call: .; v_call: TRBV27; clone_size: .; cdr3_aa: CASSRGSANSPLHF; cdr3_nt: TGTGCCAGCAGTCGGGGAAGCGCGAATTCACCCCTCCACTTT
j_call: TRBJ2-7; d_call: .; v_call: TRBV27; clone_size: few; cdr3_aa: CASSLSRRSYEQYF; cdr3_nt: TGTGCCAGCAGTTTAAGCCGGAGATCGTACGAGCAGTACTTC
j_call: TRBJ2-7; d_call: TRBD2; v_call: TRBV20-1; clone_size: .; cdr3_aa: CSASLGLAGVYEQYF; cdr3_nt: TGCAGTGCTAGCCTGGGACTAGCGGGAGTGTACGAGCAGTACTTC
j_call: TRBJ2-1; d_call: .; v_call: TRBV5-5; clone_size: few; cdr3_aa: CASSFSGVGEQFF; cdr3_nt: TGTGCCAGCAGCTTCTCGGGGGTGGGTGAGCAGTTCTTC
j_call: TRBJ2-1; d_call: TRBD2; v_call: TRBV7-2; clone_size: .; cdr3_aa: CASSLAPAGGLMGNEQFF; cdr3_nt: TGTGCCAGCAGCTTAGCTCCAGCGGGAGGGCTGATGGGCAATGAGCAGTTCTTC
j_call: TRBJ2-7; d_call: .; v_call: TRBV28; clone_size: .; cdr3_aa: CASSVGGGNSYEQYF; cdr3_nt: TGTGCCAGCAGTGTAGGAGGAGGGAATTCCTACGAGCAGTACTTC
j_call: TRBJ2-7; d_call: .; v_call: TRBV21-1; clone_size: few; cdr3_aa: CASSGVSTGTIGLATYEQYF; cdr3_nt: TGTGCCAGCAGCGGGGTATCGACAGGGACTATAGGCCTCGCGACCTACGAGCAGTACTTC
j_call: TRBJ2-5; d_call: TRBD1; v_call: TRBV4-3; clone_size: .; cdr3_aa: CASSQDRVRDRGYEQYF; cdr3_nt: TGCGCCAGCAGCCAAGATCGAGTTCGGGACAGGGGGTATGAGCAGTACTTC
j_call: TRBJ2-1; d_call: TRBD2; v_call: TRBV29-1; clone_size: few; cdr3_aa: CSGRLASYNEQFF; cdr3_nt: TGCAGCGGGAGACTAGCCTCCTACAATGAGCAGTTCTTC
j_call: TRBJ1-2; d_call: TRBD1; v_call: TRBV20-1; clone_size: once; cdr3_aa: CSAGDRRNYGYTF; cdr3_nt: TGCAGTGCTGGGGACAGGCGTAACTATGGCTACACCTTC
j_call: TRBJ2-3; d_call: .; v_call: TRBV7-2; clone_size: many; cdr3_aa: CASSLDRNTDTQYF; cdr3_nt: TGTGCCAGCAGCTTAGACAGGAACACAGATACGCAGTATTTT
j_call: TRBJ2-6; d_call: .; v_call: TRBV7-2; clone_size: .; cdr3_aa: CASSLSSGAGANVLTF; cdr3_nt: TGTGCCAGCAGCTTAAGTTCAGGGGCTGGGGCCAACGTCCTGACTTTC
j_call: TRBJ2-7; d_call: .; v_call: TRBV29-1; clone_size: .; cdr3_aa: CSVRRLTGPEQYF; cdr3_nt: TGCAGCGTTAGGCGGCTCACGGGACCCGAGCAGTACTTC
j_call: TRBJ1-5; d_call: .; v_call: TRBV6-2/TRBV6-3; clone_size: few; cdr3_aa: CASSFEGQPQHF; cdr3_nt: TGTGCCAGCAGTTTTGAGGGACAGCCCCAGCATTTT
j_call: TRBJ2-6; d_call: .; v_call: TRBV29-1; clone_size: few; cdr3_aa: CSVEAGAGGGANVLTF; cdr3_nt: TGCAGCGTTGAAGCGGGGGCTGGTGGCGGGGCCAACGTCCTGACTTTC
j_call: TRBJ2-3; d_call: TRBD1; v_call: TRBV6-6; clone_size: many; cdr3_aa: CASSLRRTGDTQYF; cdr3_nt: TGTGCCAGCAGTTTACGGAGGACAGGTGATACGCAGTATTTT
j_call: TRBJ2-1; d_call: .; v_call: TRBV20-1; clone_size: few; cdr3_aa: CSASDSYEQFF; cdr3_nt: TGCAGTGCTAGTGACTCGTATGAGCAGTTCTTC
j_call: TRBJ2-3; d_call: .; v_call: TRBV20-1; clone_size: once; cdr3_aa: CSAPGPNTQYF; cdr3_nt: TGCAGTGCCCCCGGACCAAATACGCAGTATTTT
j_call: TRBJ2-1; d_call: .; v_call: TRBV21-1; clone_size: .; cdr3_aa: CASSKALAGSRQFF; cdr3_nt: TGTGCCAGCAGCAAGGCGCTAGCGGGGAGCAGGCAGTTCTTC
j_call: TRBJ2-2; d_call: .; v_call: TRBV11-2; clone_size: .; cdr3_aa: CASSLGTAYTGELFF; cdr3_nt: TGTGCCAGCAGCTTAGGTACAGCCTACACCGGGGAGCTGTTTTTT
j_call: TRBJ2-3; d_call: .; v_call: TRBV2; clone_size: .; cdr3_aa: CASSEGLSTDTRYF; cdr3_nt: TGTGCCAGCAGTGAAGGGCTCAGCACAGATACGCGGTATTTT
j_call: TRBJ2-1; d_call: TRBD2; v_call: TRBV20-1; clone_size: .; cdr3_aa: CSARDSASGSNEQFF; cdr3_nt: TGCAGTGCTAGAGATTCCGCTAGCGGGAGCAATGAGCAGTTCTTC
j_call: TRBJ2-5; d_call: .; v_call: TRBV7-9; clone_size: .; cdr3_aa: CASSLEGTMKETQYF; cdr3_nt: TGTGCCAGCAGCTTAGAAGGGACAATGAAAGAGACCCAGTACTTC